This T cell receptor (beta chain) was captured by sequencing in a study of cytomegalovirus exposure and HLA in healthy donors. PCR primers comprised 60 Vbeta and 13 Jbeta primers. Generated by immunoSEQ multiplex PCR, the TCRdb table keeps only in-frame clones and is missing some. Among some 55,000 clones listed, about 79% were seen once. The V gene end was trimmed by 2 bases and the J gene end by 3 bases; junction bases not matched to a gene: 4. The CDR3 spans 16 residues. CDR1 and CDR2 (germline): MNHNY, SVGAGI (reference sequence). The chain employs TRBV6-6 and TRBJ1-5, with 10 bases aligning to TRBD1. The sequencing sample was made of PBMCs. The sequence derives from a man aged 35 to 55 in good health and CMV-seronegative. CDR3 DNA sequence: TGTGCCAGCAGTTACGGGACAGGGGCGTTCAATCAGCCCCAGCATTTT. It translates to CASSYGTGAFNQPQHF.